This is a list of T cell receptor beta chains from one sample in a study of control samples from healthy donors and cancer patients. Clones were read by immunoSEQ multiplex PCR, and TCRdb kept only the in-frame ones, dropping some. The sample lists about 220,000 clones, about 94% occurring once. Input material: blood. Source of these receptors: a man over 45 in good health. CDR3s include the opening cysteine and the closing phenylalanine or tryptophan. The order of the fields is CDR3 DNA, CDR3 protein, D gene, V gene, clone size, J gene. A D gene is named only where the DNA matches it firmly. Expanded clones get a size class; other rows say once, few or many, or leave the size out.

CDR3 DNA: TGTGCCAGCAGCCAAGATTCAGGGTTCAATGAGCAGTTCTTC
CDR3 protein: CASSQDSGFNEQFF
D gene: -
V gene: TRBV3-1/TRBV3-2
clone size: -
J gene: TRBJ2-1

CDR3 DNA: TGTGCCAGCAGTGAAGCTCTGAGGCCATACAATGAGCAGTTCTTC
CDR3 protein: CASSEALRPYNEQFF
D gene: -
V gene: TRBV6-1
clone size: -
J gene: TRBJ2-1

CDR3 DNA: TGCAGTGCTAGTGTCGGGGGCCGGACAGATACGCAGTATTTT
CDR3 protein: CSASVGGRTDTQYF
D gene: -
V gene: TRBV20-1
clone size: -
J gene: TRBJ2-3

CDR3 DNA: TGTGCCAGCAGCGTAGGACAGGGTTTGCGTGAAAAACTGTTTTTT
CDR3 protein: CASSVGQGLREKLFF
D gene: TRBD1
V gene: TRBV9
clone size: -
J gene: TRBJ1-4

CDR3 DNA: TGTGCCAGCACCGGAGGCGGGCGCTATGGCTACACCTTC
CDR3 protein: CASTGGGRYGYTF
D gene: -
V gene: TRBV5-5
clone size: once
J gene: TRBJ1-2

CDR3 DNA: TGTGCCAGCAGCGTACACCTCGCGATGAACACTGAAGCTTTCTTT
CDR3 protein: CASSVHLAMNTEAFF
D gene: -
V gene: TRBV9
clone size: -
J gene: TRBJ1-1

CDR3 DNA: TGTGCCACCACTCCGGGACAGGGTGACACCGGGGAGCTGTTTTTT
CDR3 protein: CATTPGQGDTGELFF
D gene: TRBD1
V gene: TRBV24-1
clone size: -
J gene: TRBJ2-2

CDR3 DNA: TGTGCCAGCAGCGTAAGTGGGGAAACGAGCACCATATATTTT
CDR3 protein: CASSVSGETSTIYF
D gene: -
V gene: TRBV9
clone size: once
J gene: TRBJ1-3

CDR3 DNA: TGTGCCAGCAGCCCTACCTGGGGCAATCAGCCCCAGCATTTT
CDR3 protein: CASSPTWGNQPQHF
D gene: -
V gene: TRBV7-9
clone size: -
J gene: TRBJ1-5

CDR3 DNA: TGCGCCAGCAGAACGGACACAGATACGCAGTATTTT
CDR3 protein: CASRTDTDTQYF
D gene: -
V gene: TRBV5-1
clone size: -
J gene: TRBJ2-3

CDR3 DNA: TGTGCCACCTCTCCGAGCTCTGGGGCCAACGTCCTGACTTTC
CDR3 protein: CATSPSSGANVLTF
D gene: -
V gene: TRBV6-5
clone size: -
J gene: TRBJ2-6

CDR3 DNA: TGTGCCAGCAGCCAATTATCACAGGATTTAAACTATGGCTACACCTTC
CDR3 protein: CASSQLSQDLNYGYTF
D gene: -
V gene: TRBV3-1/TRBV3-2
clone size: -
J gene: TRBJ1-2

CDR3 DNA: TGTGCCAGCAGCCAAAGGACTAGCGGGGGGAAAGATACGCAGTATTTT
CDR3 protein: CASSQRTSGGKDTQYF
D gene: TRBD2
V gene: TRBV4-2
clone size: -
J gene: TRBJ2-3

CDR3 DNA: TGTGCCAGCAGTGAACGCGGGGCAGCCTACGAGCAGTACTTC
CDR3 protein: CASSERGAAYEQYF
D gene: -
V gene: TRBV6-1
clone size: -
J gene: TRBJ2-7

CDR3 DNA: TGCAGCGTTGGAGAGGCGGCTAACTATGGCTACACCTTC
CDR3 protein: CSVGEAANYGYTF
D gene: -
V gene: TRBV29-1
clone size: -
J gene: TRBJ1-2

CDR3 DNA: TGTGCCAGTAGTTCATCGGGCAGGGAAGGGTATGGCTACACCTTC
CDR3 protein: CASSSSGREGYGYTF
D gene: -
V gene: TRBV19
clone size: -
J gene: TRBJ1-2

CDR3 DNA: TGTGCCAGCAGTGATCGGGACAGGGCTCTTAATTCACCCCTCCACTTT
CDR3 protein: CASSDRDRALNSPLHF
D gene: TRBD1
V gene: TRBV28
clone size: -
J gene: TRBJ1-6

CDR3 DNA: TGTGCCAGCTCACCACGGGCTCAAGAGACCCAGTACTTC
CDR3 protein: CASSPRAQETQYF
D gene: -
V gene: TRBV18
clone size: once
J gene: TRBJ2-5

CDR3 DNA: TGTGCCACTAGGGTAGTAGGGAAACAGCCCCAGCATTTT
CDR3 protein: CATRVVGKQPQHF
D gene: -
V gene: TRBV19
clone size: -
J gene: TRBJ1-5

CDR3 DNA: TGTGCCAGTAGTCAAAATAACTATGGCTACACCTTC
CDR3 protein: CASSQNNYGYTF
D gene: -
V gene: TRBV19
clone size: -
J gene: TRBJ1-2

CDR3 DNA: TGTGCCAGCAGCTCCATCGGGACAGGGAGTTCACCCCTCCACTTT
CDR3 protein: CASSSIGTGSSPLHF
D gene: TRBD1
V gene: TRBV11-2
clone size: once
J gene: TRBJ1-6

CDR3 DNA: TGCGCCAGCAGCATACCTGGAAACACCATATATTTT
CDR3 protein: CASSIPGNTIYF
D gene: -
V gene: TRBV5-1
clone size: -
J gene: TRBJ1-3

CDR3 DNA: TGTGCCAGCAGGCCGGACAGGGGGCAGGCTACCGAGCAGTACTTC
CDR3 protein: CASRPDRGQATEQYF
D gene: TRBD1
V gene: TRBV7-2
clone size: -
J gene: TRBJ2-7

CDR3 DNA: TGTGCCAGCAGTTACTCGACGGGGGGATACCAAGAGACCCAGTACTTC
CDR3 protein: CASSYSTGGYQETQYF
D gene: TRBD2
V gene: TRBV6-5
clone size: -
J gene: TRBJ2-5

CDR3 DNA: TGTGCCAGCCTTCAGACTAGCGGGGGCTTCAATGAGCAGTTCTTC
CDR3 protein: CASLQTSGGFNEQFF
D gene: TRBD2
V gene: TRBV2
clone size: -
J gene: TRBJ2-1

CDR3 DNA: TGCGCCAGCAGCAGACGGGACTTCACCAGCGAGCAGTACTTC
CDR3 protein: CASSRRDFTSEQYF
D gene: -
V gene: TRBV4-1
clone size: -
J gene: TRBJ2-7

CDR3 DNA: TGCGCCAGCAGCTTGAGCCAGTTCACAGATACGCAGTATTTT
CDR3 protein: CASSLSQFTDTQYF
D gene: -
V gene: TRBV5-1
clone size: -
J gene: TRBJ2-3

CDR3 DNA: TGCGCCAGCAGCCCCGGGACTGATGGTGGAAACACCATATATTTT
CDR3 protein: CASSPGTDGGNTIYF
D gene: -
V gene: TRBV5-1
clone size: -
J gene: TRBJ1-3

CDR3 DNA: TGCGCCAGCAGCTTTCTACTACAAGACACTGAAGCTTTCTTT
CDR3 protein: CASSFLLQDTEAFF
D gene: -
V gene: TRBV5-1
clone size: -
J gene: TRBJ1-1

CDR3 DNA: TGTGCCAGCAGTTTACCAGGGTCTTGGGATCCCCTCCACTTT
CDR3 protein: CASSLPGSWDPLHF
D gene: -
V gene: TRBV28
clone size: -
J gene: TRBJ1-6

CDR3 DNA: TGTGCCAGCTCACGGGGGGCGAGTAATTCACCCCTCCACTTT
CDR3 protein: CASSRGASNSPLHF
D gene: -
V gene: TRBV25-1
clone size: -
J gene: TRBJ1-6

CDR3 DNA: TGTGCCAGCAGCCAAGATAAAGGGTACTTCGGCTATGGCTACACCTTC
CDR3 protein: CASSQDKGYFGYGYTF
D gene: -
V gene: TRBV3-1/TRBV3-2
clone size: -
J gene: TRBJ1-2

CDR3 DNA: TGTGCCAGCAGCCAGGAGGGTCAGAGGAATCAGCCCCAGCATTTT
CDR3 protein: CASSQEGQRNQPQHF
D gene: -
V gene: TRBV5-5
clone size: -
J gene: TRBJ1-5

CDR3 DNA: TGTGCCAGCAGCTTATGGGCCCGGGTGGTTTTTATAACAGAGAACTATGGCTACACCTTC
CDR3 protein: CASSLWARVVFITENYGYTF
D gene: -
V gene: TRBV7-7
clone size: -
J gene: TRBJ1-2

CDR3 DNA: TGTGCCTGGAACCGGGGACTAGCGGGGGGCCCAGATACGCAGTATTTT
CDR3 protein: CAWNRGLAGGPDTQYF
D gene: TRBD2
V gene: TRBV30
clone size: -
J gene: TRBJ2-3

CDR3 DNA: TGCGCCAGCAGCTTCGGACTAGCGGACTACAATGAGCAGTTCTTC
CDR3 protein: CASSFGLADYNEQFF
D gene: TRBD2
V gene: TRBV5-1
clone size: -
J gene: TRBJ2-1

CDR3 DNA: TGCGCCAGCAGTCCGGGACCAATCACAGATACGCAGTATTTT
CDR3 protein: CASSPGPITDTQYF
D gene: -
V gene: TRBV5-1
clone size: once
J gene: TRBJ2-3

CDR3 DNA: TGCGCCAGCAGTTTAGGGACGTACTCCACAGATACGCAGTATTTT
CDR3 protein: CASSLGTYSTDTQYF
D gene: -
V gene: TRBV5-1
clone size: -
J gene: TRBJ2-3

CDR3 DNA: TGTGCCAGTAATTTCGGGGACAGTTATCAGCCCCAGCATTTT
CDR3 protein: CASNFGDSYQPQHF
D gene: TRBD1
V gene: TRBV19
clone size: -
J gene: TRBJ1-5

CDR3 DNA: TGTGCCAGCAGCTTAGTACAGGGGAACACTGAAGCTTTCTTT
CDR3 protein: CASSLVQGNTEAFF
D gene: -
V gene: TRBV7-2
clone size: -
J gene: TRBJ1-1

CDR3 DNA: TGTGCCAGCAGCAGCCGGGACAGCTACACTGAAGCTTTCTTT
CDR3 protein: CASSSRDSYTEAFF
D gene: TRBD1
V gene: TRBV13
clone size: -
J gene: TRBJ1-1